These T cell receptor beta chains were read from a single sample in a study of CD8 T cells in Susac syndrome. TCRdb processed the immunoSEQ multiplex PCR reads anew with MiXCR; each CDR3 protein has one entry. The sample lists about 250,000 distinct CDR3 sequences, 85% to 95% occurring once. The sequenced sample consisted of CD4+ T cells from PBMCs. The receptor set was obtained from a human donor with multiple sclerosis. The CDR3 runs from the conserved cysteine through the conserved F or W. D genes are given only for firm matches. The size field is filled for only some rows; it gives once, few, many or a size class.

CDR3	DNA	V	D	size	J
CSARDPASNPTGELFF	TGCAGTGCTAGGGACCCGGCCTCAAACCCAACCGGGGAGCTGTTTTTT	TRBV20-1	-	-	TRBJ2-2
CASSLDGGTGNTIYF	TGCGCCAGCAGCTTGGACGGGGGCACTGGAAACACCATATATTTT	TRBV5-1	-	-	TRBJ1-3
CASRHRTDTQYF	TGCGCCAGCAGGCACCGCACAGATACGCAGTATTTT	TRBV5-1	-	-	TRBJ2-3
CASSLSAKRWGTDTQYF	TGTGCCAGCAGTTTATCCGCGAAGCGGTGGGGCACAGATACGCAGTATTTT	TRBV27	-	-	TRBJ2-3
CAWGKGFGQGDSPLHF	TGTGCCTGGGGGAAAGGGTTCGGACAGGGGGATTCACCCCTCCACTTT	TRBV30	TRBD1	-	TRBJ1-6
CALLGTVNTEAFF	TGTGCCCTGTTAGGGACCGTCAACACTGAAGCTTTCTTT	TRBV30	-	-	TRBJ1-1
CATSRDGRGRDGYTF	TGTGCCACCAGCAGAGATGGTCGGGGGAGGGATGGCTACACCTTC	TRBV15	-	-	TRBJ1-2
CASSFPDRGRVTYGYTF	TGTGCCAGCAGCTTCCCAGACAGGGGGCGCGTTACATATGGCTACACCTTC	TRBV7-2	TRBD1	-	TRBJ1-2
CASSSLGRALGDEKLFF	TGTGCCAGCTCCTCCCTCGGTAGAGCCCTGGGTGATGAAAAACTGTTTTTT	TRBV28	-	-	TRBJ1-4
CASSVWDRPTGELFF	TGTGCCAGCAGCGTGTGGGACAGGCCCACCGGGGAGCTGTTTTTT	TRBV9	TRBD1	-	TRBJ2-2
CASSVAGLGTGELFF	TGTGCCAGCAGCGTAGCAGGACTAGGTACCGGGGAGCTGTTTTTT	TRBV9	TRBD2	-	TRBJ2-2
CASSPERGRVTQYF	TGTGCCAGCAGCCCGGAGAGGGGACGGGTGACCCAGTACTTC	TRBV13	-	-	TRBJ2-5
CASSVLEAYTDTQYF	TGTGCCAGCAGTGTGCTGGAGGCTTACACAGATACGCAGTATTTT	TRBV2	-	-	TRBJ2-3
CSAIGLAGPNEQFF	TGCAGTGCTATCGGACTAGCGGGGCCAAATGAGCAGTTCTTC	TRBV20-1	TRBD2	once	TRBJ2-1
CASSEQGNTEAFF	TGCGCCAGCAGCGAACAGGGGAACACTGAAGCTTTCTTT	TRBV5-1	-	-	TRBJ1-1
CASSHGQGVYEQYF	TGTGCCAGCAGCCACGGACAGGGAGTCTACGAGCAGTACTTC	TRBV6-1	TRBD1	-	TRBJ2-7
CASSPTSGGALNEQFF	TGTGCCAGCAGTCCGACTAGCGGGGGGGCATTGAATGAGCAGTTCTTC	TRBV5-4	TRBD2	once	TRBJ2-1
CASSLAGQGADTQYF	TGTGCCAGCAGCTTAGCAGGACAGGGGGCAGATACGCAGTATTTT	TRBV7-3	TRBD1	-	TRBJ2-3
CASSSPGLALYEQYF	TGTGCCAGCAGTTCTCCAGGACTAGCGTTATACGAGCAGTACTTC	TRBV6-5	TRBD2	-	TRBJ2-7
CASSLKTGGPPGANVLTF	TGCGCCAGCAGCTTAAAGACAGGGGGGCCTCCTGGGGCCAACGTCCTGACTTTC	TRBV5-1	TRBD1	-	TRBJ2-6
CASGYYRDSQFF	TGTGCTAGTGGATACTACCGGGACTCACAGTTCTTC	TRBV12-5	-	-	TRBJ2-1
CASSLRTSTGELFF	TGTGCCAGCAGCTTAAGGACAAGCACCGGGGAGCTGTTTTTT	TRBV7-9	-	-	TRBJ2-2
CASSLERWPYNEQFF	TGTGCCAGCAGCTTAGAGCGATGGCCTTACAATGAGCAGTTCTTC	TRBV7-9	-	-	TRBJ2-1
CAWNVGTEAFF	TGTGCCTGGAATGTTGGCACTGAAGCTTTCTTT	TRBV30	-	-	TRBJ1-1
CASSSRVLETQYF	TGTGCCAGCAGCTCTCGGGTCTTAGAGACCCAGTACTTC	TRBV7-8	-	once	TRBJ2-5
CASSPGVQETQYF	TGTGCCAGCAGCCCCGGGGTCCAAGAGACCCAGTACTTC	TRBV11-2	-	-	TRBJ2-5
CASSHITGETEAFF	TGTGCCAGTAGTCACATTACCGGAGAAACTGAAGCTTTCTTT	TRBV19	-	-	TRBJ1-1
CASTRSQNTEAFF	TGTGCCAGCACCCGTAGCCAGAACACTGAAGCTTTCTTT	TRBV6-5	-	-	TRBJ1-1
CASSSMRLAENIQYF	TGTGCCAGCAGCTCCATGAGACTAGCGGAAAACATTCAGTACTTC	TRBV13	TRBD2	-	TRBJ2-4
CASSWTSGEITDTQYF	TGTGCCAGCAGCTGGACTAGCGGGGAGATCACAGATACGCAGTATTTT	TRBV27	TRBD2	-	TRBJ2-3
CAWSVTGQGVGVTEAFF	TGTGCCTGGAGTGTAACCGGACAGGGAGTTGGTGTCACTGAAGCTTTCTTT	TRBV30	TRBD1	-	TRBJ1-1